This T cell receptor (beta chain) was captured by sequencing in a study of T cells after yellow fever vaccination. The study's findings and limits: Within FACS-sorted repertoires, abundant clonotypes contaminating from the bulk population could be present. Some clonotypes, a small share, were shared between CD4 and CD8 compartments.

This CDR3 spans 13 amino acids. With 8 bases removed from V and 0 bases from J, the gap between germline ends came to 10 bases. The authors made TCR cDNA by 5'RACE template switching, adding a universal primer site and UMIs. TCRdb ran MiXCR on the 5' RACE reads and lists one entry per CDR3 protein. The sample carries 200,000 to 300,000 distinct CDR3 sequences, 10% to 15% recorded once. In its sample, this clonotype was seen many times. Antigen specificity is unknown. The chain is built from TRBV12-3 or TRBV12-4 and TRBJ1-1; D possibly corresponds to TRBD1 (6 bases). This TCR derives from a man younger than 45 who received the YFV17D yellow fever vaccine. Sample: CD4+ T cells sorted from PBMCs, taken 45 days after the yellow fever booster vaccination. This CDR3 is CASVRGLNTEAFF. As DNA, the CDR3 is TGTGCCAGCGTCAGGGGCCTGAACACTGAAGCTTTCTTT.